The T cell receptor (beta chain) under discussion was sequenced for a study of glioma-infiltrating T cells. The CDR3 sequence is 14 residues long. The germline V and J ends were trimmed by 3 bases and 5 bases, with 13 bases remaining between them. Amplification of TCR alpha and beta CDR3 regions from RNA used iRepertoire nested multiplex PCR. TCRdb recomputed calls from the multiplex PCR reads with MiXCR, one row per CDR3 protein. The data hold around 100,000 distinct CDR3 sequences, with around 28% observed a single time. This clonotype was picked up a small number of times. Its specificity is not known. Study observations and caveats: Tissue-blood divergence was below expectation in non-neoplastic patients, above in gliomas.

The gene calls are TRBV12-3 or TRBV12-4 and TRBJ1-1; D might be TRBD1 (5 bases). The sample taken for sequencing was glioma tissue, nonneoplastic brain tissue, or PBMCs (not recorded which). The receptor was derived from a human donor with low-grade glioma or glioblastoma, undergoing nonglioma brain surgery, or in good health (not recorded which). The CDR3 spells CASSLWGGGTEAFF. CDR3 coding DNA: TGTGCCAGCAGTTTGTGGGGGGGGGGGACTGAAGCTTTCTTT.